Listed here are 27 T cell receptor beta chains from one sample, sequenced in a study of blood T cell repertoires in COVID-19. This table comes from immunoSEQ multiplex PCR, and its TCRdb copy is limited to in-frame clones, with some not included. This sample has approximately 250,000 clones, with around 80% found just once. Material for sequencing was peripheral blood. The receptors originated from a man between 60 and 75 years old with acute or convalescent COVID-19.

A remark on this clone: The same CDR3 can be traced to other DNA sequences in this sample. The CDR3 DNA sequence: TGTGCCAGCAGCGTGAGACAGAGCTCCTACAATGAGCAGTTCTTC. This sequence encodes CASSVRQSSYNEQFF. The chain links TRBV9 to TRBJ2-1, with D possibly TRBD1 on 5 matching bases. V shed 2 bases and J shed 0 bases, with 9 bases lying between them. The length of the CDR3 is 15 residues. The germline V gene encodes CDR1 SGDLS and CDR2 YYNGEE.

The chain links TRBV5-1 to TRBJ2-7; D is possibly TRBD2 (7 bases). The germline gives CDR1 SGHRS, CDR2 YFSETQ. This CDR3 is built from 15 residues. The V gene lost 4 bases and the J gene lost 1 base, with 15 bases spanning the gap. In nucleotides, the CDR3 is TGCGCCAGCAGCCTACAGGGAGGGGAGTCCTACGAGCAGTACTTC. Amino acid sequence: CASSLQGGESYEQYF.

This rearrangement joins TRBV25-1 to TRBJ2-7; a possible D gene is TRBD1 (6 bases). V lost 6 bases and J lost 2, with 20 bases in between. Germline CDR1 and CDR2: MGHDK and SYGVNS. The CDR3 length is 16 residues. CDR3 sequence reads: CASSDPMDSLTYEQYF. DNA for the CDR3: TGTGCCAGCAGCGACCCGATGGACAGTCTCACCTACGAGCAGTACTTC.

This chain uses TRBV3-1 (or the pseudogene TRBV3-2) with TRBJ2-1; TRBD2 matches 10 bases. With V trimmed by 0 bases and J by 7 bases, 21 bases remained unmatched. CDR1 and CDR2 (germline): LGHDT, YNNKEL (reference sequence). The CDR3 runs to 21 residues. CDR3 sequence (DNA): TGTGCCAGCAGCCAAGATTGGCAAGCGGGGGGGCAAGGACTTATAGTGAATGAGCAGTTCTTC. Its translation is CASSQDWQAGGQGLIVNEQFF.

The V gene is TRBV5-4, the J gene TRBJ2-5, with D perhaps matching TRBD1 (5 bases). Between the trimmed V and J ends, which lost 1 base and 3 bases, there was a span of 7 bases. There are 13 residues in the CDR3. CDR1 is SGHNT and CDR2 is YYREEE in the germline V gene (reference sequence). CDR3 sequence (DNA): TGTGCCAGCAGCTTGCTAGGGGAAGAGACCCAGTACTTC. This translates into CASSLLGEETQYF.

J is TRBJ2-6 and V is TRBV7-9; D is ambiguous. CDR3 length: 18 amino acids. Germline values: CDR1 SEHNR, CDR2 FQNEAQ (reference sequence). Trimming took off 5 bases at V and 0 bases at J, with 17 bases between the two ends. DNA of the CDR3: TGTGCCAGCAGCCCCCGGTTTTTGTCTATCTCTGGGGCCAACGTCCTGACTTTC. Translating it yields CASSPRFLSISGANVLTF.

The chain carries TRBV6-5 and TRBJ2-7, with 9 bases that match TRBD1. The CDR3 sequence is 14 residues long. From germline, CDR1 is MNHEY and CDR2 SVGAGI. V shed 6 bases and J 4 bases; nucleotides not matched to a gene: 7. The DNA for the CDR3 is TGTGCCAGCAGGGGACAGGGCTCTCGGTACGAGCAGTACTTC. Protein sequence: CASRGQGSRYEQYF.

CDR3 region: CASSSLRGRLQETQYF. CDR3 bases: TGTGCCAGCAGCTCCCTTAGGGGGCGTCTTCAAGAGACCCAGTACTTC. This chain joins TRBV11-2 and TRBJ2-5; 7 bases fit TRBD1. The CDR3 spans 16 residues. V lost 4 bases to trimming and J lost 2 bases; unmatched junction nucleotides: 10. Germline V lookup: CDR1 SGHAT, CDR2 FQNNGV.

Remarks on this clone: At one end the junction does not follow the germline gene, possibly because of a read error. The V and J genes are TRBV20-1 and TRBJ1-2; D is undetermined. The germline V gene encodes CDR1 DFQATT and CDR2 SNEGSKA (reference sequence). The CDR3 is 11 residues long. DNA of the CDR3: TGCAGTGCTAGATCCGCGGAGGGCTACCGATGG. Residues: CSARSAEGYRW.

This chain joins TRBV13 and TRBJ1-1; TRBD1 matches 8 bases. The CDR3 totals 16 residues. V lost 1 base to trimming and J lost 1 base; unmatched junction nucleotides: 5. Looked up from germline, CDR1 is PRHDT and CDR2 is FYEKMQ (reference sequence). CDR3 in amino acids: CASSLAPGQGNTEAFF. CDR3 sequence (DNA): TGTGCCAGCAGCTTAGCCCCCGGACAGGGGAACACTGAAGCTTTCTTT.

This sequence joins TRBV29-1 and TRBJ1-1; TRBD1 agrees at 9 bases. The CDR3 extends over 15 amino acids. The germline V gene has CDR1 SQVTM and CDR2 ANQGSEA. V lost 5 bases to trimming and J lost 0 bases; unmatched junction nucleotides: 7. Written as DNA, the CDR3 is TGCAGCGTTCTCGGACAGGGGATAATGAACACTGAAGCTTTCTTT. Its protein product is CSVLGQGIMNTEAFF.

To note about this clone: Other DNA sequences of this sample code for an identical CDR3. The V and J genes are TRBV20-1 and TRBJ2-5; D remains unclear. Trimming stripped 6 bases from V and 2 bases from J, with 7 bases between. There are 11 residues in the CDR3. Germline-derived CDR1 and CDR2 are DFQATT and SNEGSKA (reference sequence). The CDR3 nucleotides read TGCAGTGCGAGACTTCAAGAGACCCAGTACTTC. Translation gives CSARLQETQYF.

The chain joins TRBV4-1 to TRBJ1-1; D remains unclear. Germline loops: CDR1 MGHRA, CDR2 YSYEKL. The ends were cut back, 4 bases at V and 2 bases at J, with 11 bases in the middle. This CDR3 is 14 amino acids long. The CDR3 DNA reads TGCGCCAGCAGCCCGTGGGAGGGCAACACTGAAGCTTTCTTT. Encoded protein: CASSPWEGNTEAFF.

The chain carries TRBV28 and TRBJ1-2; a possible D gene is TRBD1 (5 bases). V shed 2 bases and J shed 4 bases, with 8 bases lying between them. The CDR3 runs 13 residues. Germline lookup yields CDR1 MDHEN and CDR2 SYDVKM. CDR3 in amino acids: CASSLGATYGYTF. The CDR3 DNA sequence: TGTGCCAGCAGTTTAGGGGCTACCTATGGCTACACCTTC.

The chain employs TRBV6-2 or TRBV6-3 and TRBJ2-1, with 11 positions matching TRBD2. CDR3 length equals 17 residues. V was clipped by 2 bases and J by 7 bases; unmatched bases: 10. Germline CDR1 MNHEY, CDR2 SVGEGT. This CDR3 reads CASSYLRTSGSKNEQFF. The CDR3 nucleotides are TGTGCCAGCAGTTACCTCCGCACTAGCGGGAGTAAAAATGAGCAGTTCTTC.

This sequence joins TRBV27 and TRBJ2-7; TRBD1 might be the D (6 bases). The germline V gene has CDR1 MNHEY and CDR2 SMNVEV (reference sequence). V was pared by 2 bases and J by 7 bases, with 9 bases between. CDR3 size: 12 residues. Here the CDR3 DNA reads TGTGCCAGCAGTTTAAACAGGGTTGAGCAGTACTTC. Its protein product is CASSLNRVEQYF.

The V call is TRBV5-1, the J call TRBJ1-1; perhaps TRBD1 as D (5 bases). The germline CDR1 and CDR2 sequences are SGHRS and YFSETQ. Deletions cut 0 bases from V and 3 bases from J, with 9 bases between. The length of the CDR3 is 14 residues. In DNA, the CDR3 is TGCGCCAGCAGCTTGGTGGGGGGTTACACTGAAGCTTTCTTT. Translation: CASSLVGGYTEAFF.

V and J are TRBV10-1 and TRBJ2-3, with 10 bases that match TRBD2. With 2 bases clipped from V and 3 bases from J, the junction kept 11 bases outside the gene matches. CDR1 is WNHNN, CDR2 SYGVQD, per germline (reference sequence). The CDR3 has 18 amino acids. CDR3 nucleotide sequence: TGCGCCAGCAGTGAGGTTTCGAGCGGGGGGGCTTCGACAGATACGCAGTATTTT. This codes for CASSEVSSGGASTDTQYF.

The chain employs TRBV2 and TRBJ1-1; 8 bases are shared with TRBD1. J lost 1 base, V lost 5 bases, and 6 bases had no gene match. Germline V lookup: CDR1 SNHLY, CDR2 FYNNEI. This CDR3 region has 15 residues. The CDR3 DNA reads as TGTGCCAGCAGTCGACAGGGGAGAGGGAACACTGAAGCTTTCTTT. Protein product: CASSRQGRGNTEAFF.

The chain is built from TRBV5-1 and TRBJ1-2; 7 nucleotides align to TRBD1. The V and J ends lost 3 bases and 3 bases, in that order; junction bases with no gene match: 11. The CDR3 consists of 16 residues. CDR1 SGHRS and CDR2 YFSETQ come from the germline V gene. CDR3 in amino acids: CASSWFGTDSDYGYTF. The CDR3 DNA reads TGCGCCAGCAGCTGGTTCGGGACAGATTCTGACTATGGCTACACCTTC.

The table lists this clone with a few counts. This chain links TRBV19 with TRBJ1-5, with 8 bases identical to TRBD1. The CDR3 totals 14 residues. Germline trimming cut 4 bases from V and 9 bases from J; bases unmatched to any gene: 8. Germline assignment: CDR1 LNHDA and CDR2 SQIVND (reference sequence). The CDR3 reads CASSTTGTGGPQHF. Here the CDR3 DNA reads TGTGCCAGTAGTACTACAGGGACAGGTGGGCCCCAGCATTTT.

The chain uses TRBV19 and TRBJ2-7; 9 bases fit TRBD1. The CDR3 consists of 14 residues. V shed 6 bases, J shed 0 bases, and the junction held 3 bases outside the gene matches. Germline V gives CDR1 LNHDA, CDR2 SQIVND (reference sequence). CDR3 sequence reads: CASRETGGSYEQYF. As DNA, the CDR3 is TGTGCCAGTAGGGAGACAGGGGGCTCCTACGAGCAGTACTTC.

The CDR3 loop reads CASSLYTAGAYEQYF. In nucleotides, the CDR3 is TGTGCCAGCAGCCTTTATACGGCAGGGGCCTACGAGCAGTACTTC. This rearrangement joins TRBV7-2 to TRBJ2-7, with a tentative D call TRBD1 (6 bases). This CDR3 spans 15 amino acids. CDR1 is SGHTA, CDR2 FQGNSA, per germline. The ends were cut back, 5 bases at V and 2 bases at J, with 16 bases in the middle. Based on the CDR3 plus reference TRBV7-2 and TRBJ2-7, the full variable domain is GAGVSQSPSNKVTEKGKDVELRCDPISGHTALYWYRQSLGQGLEFLIYFQGNSAPDKSGLPSDRFSAERTGGSVSTLTIQRTQQEDSAVYLCASSLYTAGAYEQYFGPGTRLTVT.

V and J are TRBV28 and TRBJ2-7, with TRBD1 as a possible D gene (5 bases). The CDR3 sequence is 14 residues long. Germline V lookup: CDR1 MDHEN, CDR2 SYDVKM. V dropped 3 bases and J dropped 6 bases, with 15 bases sitting between them. The CDR3 sequence is CASSLPRDGGEQYF. For the CDR3, the DNA is TGTGCCAGCAGTTTGCCCAGGGATGGTGGCGAGCAGTACTTC.

The rearrangement uses TRBV4-2 and TRBJ2-5; 10 bases map to TRBD2. The J segment lost 2 bases and the V segment lost 4 bases, leaving 10 bases of the junction unmatched. Germline-derived CDR1 and CDR2 are LGHNA and YNFKEQ. The CDR3 spans 17 residues. CDR3 sequence reads: CASSPSGSGTGQETQYF. In DNA form, the CDR3 reads TGTGCCAGCAGCCCTAGCGGGAGCGGGACGGGGCAAGAGACCCAGTACTTC.

The chain combines TRBV10-3 with TRBJ2-2; the match to TRBD2 covers 14 bases. The length of the CDR3 is 16 residues. The trim removed 2 bases at V and 6 bases at J, leaving 2 bases unmatched. Germline V CDR1 and CDR2: ENHRY, SYGVKD. The CDR3 spells CAISEGLAGGSGELFF. CDR3 nucleotide sequence: TGTGCCATCAGTGAGGGACTAGCGGGGGGTTCCGGGGAGCTGTTTTTT.

The chain couples TRBV30 to TRBJ2-1; TRBD1 aligns across 8 bases. This CDR3 comprises 14 residues. Per the germline V gene, CDR1 is GTSNPN and CDR2 is SVGIG (reference sequence). The trim removed 1 base at V and 6 bases at J, leaving 5 bases unmatched. DNA of the CDR3: TGTGCCTGGAGTGAACAGGGGGTTTTCAATGAGCAGTTCTTC. Translating gives CAWSEQGVFNEQFF.